A single sample is the source of the 31 T cell receptor beta chains below, sequenced in a study of cytomegalovirus exposure and HLA in healthy donors. Here immunoSEQ multiplex PCR was the method, and the copy in TCRdb shows in-frame clones only, minus some. The table records 110,000 to 150,000 clones, 80% to 90% of them present only once. The sequenced sample consisted of PBMCs. The receptor source for this set is a woman aged 18-35 years in good health and CMV-seropositive.

The V call is TRBV7-2, the J call TRBJ1-4; TRBD1 might be the D (6 bases). Looked up from germline, CDR1 is SGHTA and CDR2 is FQGNSA. V was trimmed by 1 base and J by 7 bases, leaving 10 bases between them. CDR3 length equals 14 residues. CDR3 sequence (DNA): TGTGCCAGCAGCTTAGGGGGGCTCGGTGAAAAACTGTTTTTT. This encodes CASSLGGLGEKLFF.

The chain joins TRBV6-1 to TRBJ2-7; D may be TRBD1 (6 bases). Trimming removed 5 bases at V and 0 bases at J, with 14 bases between. Germline CDR1 MNHNS, CDR2 SASEGT. This CDR3 contains 15 residues. Here the CDR3 reads CASSLRTASSYEQYF. The CDR3 DNA follows: TGTGCCAGCAGTCTCCGGACAGCGAGCTCCTACGAGCAGTACTTC.

CDR3 residues: CASSPGTRSETQYF. CDR3 in DNA: TGTGCCAGCAGCCCAGGGACTAGATCAGAGACCCAGTACTTC. The chain joins TRBV2 to TRBJ2-5; 8 positions agree with TRBD2. Germline CDR1 SNHLY, CDR2 FYNNEI. The V gene end was trimmed by 6 bases and the J gene end by 4 bases; junction bases not matched to a gene: 7. The CDR3 sequence is 14 residues long. Combining the CDR3 with reference TRBV2 and TRBJ2-5 gives the whole variable domain EPEVTQTPSHQVTQMGQEVILRCVPISNHLYFYWYRQILGQKVEFLVSFYNNEISEKSEIFDDQFSVERPDGSNFTLKIRSTKLEDSAMYFCASSPGTRSETQYFGPGTRLLVL.

The CDR3 protein is CASSPASGRADTQYF. In DNA form, the CDR3 reads TGTGCCAGCTCACCAGCCAGCGGGAGGGCAGATACGCAGTATTTT. The rearrangement uses TRBV18 and TRBJ2-3; TRBD2 matches 10 bases. CDR1 KGHSH and CDR2 LQKENI come from the germline V gene. CDR3 length: 15 residues. Trimming at V came to 2 bases and at J to 4 bases, leaving 3 bases not matched to a gene.

This chain connects TRBV5-6 to TRBJ1-5; 7 nucleotides match TRBD1. Looked up from germline, CDR1 is SGHDT and CDR2 is YYEEEE. The length of the CDR3 is 14 residues. Trimming cost V 0 bases and J 6 bases; bases outside gene matches: 3. CDR3 nucleotides: TGTGCCAGCAGCTTGGGAGGGGGCGGTCAGCCCCAGCATTTT. It specifies CASSLGGGGQPQHF.

The chain employs TRBV18 and TRBJ1-5; 7 positions match TRBD1. CDR1 KGHSH and CDR2 LQKENI come from the germline V gene. The ends lost 5 bases at V and 7 bases at J; junction bases unmatched: 11. The CDR3 is made up of 15 amino acids. The CDR3 DNA is TGTGCCAGCTCATCCGGACAGGTAGAGCACCAGCCCCAGCATTTT. It specifies CASSSGQVEHQPQHF.

The genes are TRBV27 and TRBJ1-3; D is unclear. Per the germline V gene, CDR1 is MNHEY and CDR2 is SMNVEV (reference sequence). CDR3 length equals 14 residues. Trimming removed 3 bases at V and 2 bases at J, with 8 bases between. CDR3 region: CASSLSITGNTIYF. CDR3 nucleotide sequence: TGTGCCAGCAGTTTGTCCATCACTGGAAACACCATATATTTT.

The chain combines TRBV7-3 with TRBJ1-1; D ambiguous. Trimming cost V 4 bases and J 1 base, with 10 bases left between them. Germline loops: CDR1 SGHTA, CDR2 FQGTGA. The CDR3 has 14 amino acids. The CDR3 DNA sequence: TGTGCCAGCAGCTCAAAGCGGCAGAACACTGAAGCTTTCTTT. This codes for CASSSKRQNTEAFF.

V gene TRBV10-3 combines with J gene TRBJ1-3, with TRBD1 matching 8 bases. Trimming took 11 bases from V and 8 from J; bases not matched to a gene: 11. The CDR3 spans 13 residues. Germline CDR1 and CDR2: ENHRY and SYGVKD. The chain's CDR3 is CAASQGARYTIYF. In nucleotides, the CDR3 is TGTGCCGCCTCTCAGGGGGCGCGGTACACCATATATTTT.

The rearrangement links TRBV7-8 to TRBJ2-1, with a tentative D call TRBD2 (6 bases). Germline loops: CDR1 SGHVS, CDR2 FQNEAQ. The length of the CDR3 is 14 residues. Trimming removed 3 bases at V and 7 bases at J, with 13 bases between. The CDR3 sequence is CASSFVEGRNEQFF. CDR3 sequence (DNA): TGTGCCAGCAGCTTTGTGGAGGGGAGGAATGAGCAGTTCTTC.

This chain connects TRBV30 to TRBJ1-5, with 7 bases that match TRBD1. Per germline, CDR1 GTSNPN and CDR2 SVGIG (reference sequence). With 3 bases clipped from V and 4 bases from J, the junction kept 6 bases outside the gene matches. The CDR3 runs 14 residues. Here the CDR3 reads CAWSRGILNQPQHF. The CDR3 DNA is TGTGCCTGGAGCAGGGGGATTCTAAATCAGCCCCAGCATTTT.

The genes are TRBV5-1 and TRBJ2-3, with no clear D. V was trimmed by 0 bases and J by 0 bases, leaving 17 bases between them. In germline, CDR1 is SGHRS, CDR2 YFSETQ. This CDR3 spans 18 amino acids. As DNA, the CDR3 is TGCGCCAGCAGCTTGGGGCAGAAACCTTTCCTTAGCACAGATACGCAGTATTTT. Its translation is CASSLGQKPFLSTDTQYF.

V usage is TRBV7-2 and J usage is TRBJ1-3, with TRBD1 identical over 7 bases. The CDR3 covers 15 residues. After removal of 3 bases from V and 3 bases from J, the junction contained 5 bases not matched to a gene. CDR1 and CDR2 from the germline V gene are SGHTA and FQGNSA. In nucleotides, the CDR3 is TGTGCCAGCAGCTTCACAGGGGACGGTGGAAACACCATATATTTT. This encodes CASSFTGDGGNTIYF.

The chain links TRBV19 to TRBJ1-6; 7 nucleotides agree with TRBD1. The V gene end was trimmed by 6 bases and the J gene end by 7 bases; junction bases not matched to a gene: 6. CDR1 is LNHDA, CDR2 SQIVND, per germline (reference sequence). The CDR3 contains 14 residues. CDR3 protein: CASRTRDSNSPLHF. The CDR3 DNA sequence: TGTGCCAGTAGAACCCGGGACAGCAATTCACCCCTCCACTTT.

The chain combines TRBV4-1 with TRBJ2-1; TRBD1 is a possible D gene (5 bases). V shed 3 bases and J shed 5 bases, with 8 bases lying between them. CDR1 and CDR2 from the germline V gene are MGHRA and YSYEKL. The CDR3 runs 13 residues. This chain's CDR3 is CASSHTGDNEQFF. CDR3 bases: TGCGCCAGCAGCCATACAGGTGACAATGAGCAGTTCTTC.

The V and J genes are TRBV7-9 and TRBJ1-2; possibly TRBD1 for D (5 bases). Germline CDR1 reads SEHNR; CDR2 reads FQNEAQ (reference sequence). Deletions cut 2 bases from V and 4 bases from J, with 14 bases between. The CDR3 consists of 15 residues. The CDR3 loop is CASSLSTTGIYGYTF. As DNA, the CDR3 is TGTGCCAGCAGCTTATCCACCACAGGAATCTATGGCTACACCTTC.

V usage is TRBV19 and J usage is TRBJ2-1; TRBD2 matches at 8 bases. Germline V gene sequence: CDR1 LNHDA, CDR2 SQIVND (reference sequence). Losses at the gene ends were 1 base for V and 4 bases for J; bases not matched to a gene: 3. There are 15 residues in the CDR3. The CDR3: CASSIASGFYNEQFF. Here the CDR3 DNA reads TGTGCCAGTAGTATAGCTAGCGGGTTTTACAATGAGCAGTTCTTC.

This clone was observed a single time. The chain is built from TRBV7-9 and TRBJ1-2, with D hard to call. V lost 5 bases, J lost 8 bases, and 15 bases lay in between. Germline V gene data show CDR1 as SEHNR and CDR2 as FQNEAQ (reference sequence). The CDR3 contains 13 residues. The CDR3 sequence: CASSRGGGLGYTF. CDR3 bases: TGTGCCAGCAGCCGGGGAGGAGGCCTAGGCTACACCTTC. The variable domain in full, with the rest retrieved from reference TRBV7-9 and TRBJ1-2, is DTGVSQNPRHKITKRGQNVTFRCDPISEHNRLYWYRQTLGQGPEFLTYFQNEAQLEKSRLLSDRFSAERPKGSFSTLEIQRTEQGDSAMYLCASSRGGGLGYTFGSGTRLTVV.

This sequence joins TRBV5-6 and TRBJ2-5; TRBD2 aligns across 9 bases. Germline V gene sequence: CDR1 SGHDT, CDR2 YYEEEE. The CDR3 extends over 15 amino acids. Germline trimming cut 0 bases from V and 4 bases from J; bases unmatched to any gene: 4. CDR3 DNA: TGTGCCAGCAGCTTGGCAGGAGCGGGAGGAGAGACCCAGTACTTC. Its translation: CASSLAGAGGETQYF.

This clone was picked up one time. Other nucleotide sequences in the sample specify the same CDR3. The chain is built from TRBV6-4 and TRBJ2-3; the D gene is possibly TRBD2 (7 bases). Looked up from germline, CDR1 is MRHNA and CDR2 is SNTAGT. The CDR3 extends over 14 amino acids. V lost 5 bases, J lost 4 bases, and 13 bases lay in between. In nucleotides, the CDR3 is TGTGCCAGCAGTTTGGGGGGGCCCCCAGATACGCAGTATTTT. Translating it yields CASSLGGPPDTQYF.

The chain uses TRBV2 and TRBJ1-6; D unresolved. Deletions cut 5 bases from V and 7 bases from J, with 9 bases between. CDR1 is SNHLY, CDR2 FYNNEI, per germline. The length of the CDR3 is 13 residues. In nucleotides, the CDR3 is TGTGCCAGCAGTTTGTCGGGAAATTCACCCCTCCACTTT. Translated: CASSLSGNSPLHF. The full variable domain, its missing parts supplied by reference TRBV2 and TRBJ1-6, is EPEVTQTPSHQVTQMGQEVILRCVPISNHLYFYWYRQILGQKVEFLVSFYNNEISEKSEIFDDQFSVERPDGSNFTLKIRSTKLEDSAMYFCASSLSGNSPLHFGNGTRLTVT.

The chain joins TRBV27 to TRBJ1-6; D unresolved. The V and J ends lost 3 bases and 0 bases respectively, with 12 bases between them. The CDR3 is made up of 17 amino acids. The germline V gene encodes CDR1 MNHEY and CDR2 SMNVEV (reference sequence). The DNA of the CDR3 is TGTGCCAGCAGTTTGACGGGAAGGAGCTCCTATAATTCACCCCTCCACTTT. Translated, it gives CASSLTGRSSYNSPLHF.

The chain combines TRBV6-1 with TRBJ2-7, with 7 bases aligning to TRBD2. Trimming took 10 bases from V and 2 from J; bases not matched to a gene: 8. CDR1 and CDR2 (germline): MNHNS, SASEGT. This CDR3 is 13 amino acids long. In DNA form, the CDR3 reads TGTGCCACCATAAGCGGGACGGCCTACGAGCAGTACTTC. Amino acid sequence: CATISGTAYEQYF.

The gene calls are TRBV25-1 and TRBJ2-1; tentative D call: TRBD2 (6 bases). V shed 3 bases and J shed 1 base, with 7 bases lying between them. The CDR3 is made up of 14 amino acids. Germline V gene sequence: CDR1 MGHDK, CDR2 SYGVNS. Written as DNA, the CDR3 is TGTGCCAGCAGTGATGCGGGGTCCTACAATGAGCAGTTCTTC. Protein product: CASSDAGSYNEQFF.

V usage is TRBV5-8 and J usage is TRBJ1-4, with 7 bases lining up with TRBD1. V shed 3 bases and J 8 bases; nucleotides not matched to a gene: 10. Germline V gene lookup returns CDR1 SGHTS and CDR2 YDEGEE. The CDR3 totals 15 residues. CDR3 sequence reads: CASSSGQAGGEKLFF. In nucleotides, the CDR3 is TGTGCCAGCAGCTCCGGACAGGCCGGCGGGGAAAAACTGTTTTTT.

The genes are TRBV7-3 and TRBJ2-2; possible D gene TRBD1, 6 bases. This CDR3 region has 16 residues. Per the germline V gene, CDR1 is SGHTA and CDR2 is FQGTGA. The germline V and J ends were trimmed by 0 bases and 5 bases, with 13 bases remaining between them. The CDR3 spells CASSLTPAQGTGELFF. The CDR3 nucleotides are TGTGCCAGCAGCTTAACGCCTGCCCAGGGGACCGGGGAGCTGTTTTTT.

The rearrangement joins TRBV6-5 to TRBJ1-2; TRBD1 agrees at 7 bases. The CDR3 has 11 amino acids. CDR1 is MNHEY and CDR2 is SVGAGI in the germline V gene. V was pared by 7 bases and J by 5 bases, with 1 base of the junction left unmatched. The CDR3 DNA is TGTGCCAGCAAACAGGGGTATGGCTACACCTTC. This encodes CASKQGYGYTF.

The chain combines TRBV28 with TRBJ1-1; D unresolved. The CDR3 loop spans 13 amino acids. Germline V gene data show CDR1 as MDHEN and CDR2 as SYDVKM. V was shortened by 3 bases and J by 1 base, with 6 bases between the two germline ends. CDR3 amino acids: CASSLAPNTEAFF. As DNA, the CDR3 is TGTGCCAGCAGTTTGGCTCCGAACACTGAAGCTTTCTTT. Using reference TRBV28 and TRBJ1-1 for the parts outside the CDR3, the full variable domain is DVKVTQSSRYLVKRTGEKVFLECVQDMDHENMFWYRQDPGLGLRLIYFSYDVKMKEKGDIPEGYSVSREKKERFSLILESASTNQTSMYLCASSLAPNTEAFFGQGTRLTVV.

The J gene is TRBJ2-7, the V gene TRBV27, with D maybe TRBD1 (5 bases). This CDR3 contains 13 residues. The V gene lost 3 bases and the J gene lost 1 base, with 7 bases spanning the gap. Germline values: CDR1 MNHEY, CDR2 SMNVEV (reference sequence). CDR3 DNA sequence: TGTGCCAGCAGTTTGACAGTATCCTACGAGCAGTACTTC. It codes for CASSLTVSYEQYF.

V gene TRBV5-4 combines with J gene TRBJ2-1, with a tentative D call TRBD2 (6 bases). Trimming removed 4 bases from V and 7 bases from J, with 9 bases in between. This CDR3 has 12 residues. CDR1 and CDR2 from the germline V gene are SGHNT and YYREEE (reference sequence). The CDR3 region is CASSGGTNEQFF. The CDR3 nucleotides read TGTGCCAGCAGCGGCGGGACTAATGAGCAGTTCTTC.

This chain links TRBV7-9 with TRBJ1-2; perhaps TRBD1 as D (5 bases). CDR1 SEHNR and CDR2 FQNEAQ come from the germline V gene (reference sequence). The CDR3 extends over 14 amino acids. Between the trimmed V and J ends, which lost 5 bases and 2 bases, there was a span of 12 bases. This chain's CDR3 is CASSPLTDNYGYTF. The CDR3 nucleotides are TGTGCCAGCAGCCCCCTGACAGACAACTATGGCTACACCTTC.